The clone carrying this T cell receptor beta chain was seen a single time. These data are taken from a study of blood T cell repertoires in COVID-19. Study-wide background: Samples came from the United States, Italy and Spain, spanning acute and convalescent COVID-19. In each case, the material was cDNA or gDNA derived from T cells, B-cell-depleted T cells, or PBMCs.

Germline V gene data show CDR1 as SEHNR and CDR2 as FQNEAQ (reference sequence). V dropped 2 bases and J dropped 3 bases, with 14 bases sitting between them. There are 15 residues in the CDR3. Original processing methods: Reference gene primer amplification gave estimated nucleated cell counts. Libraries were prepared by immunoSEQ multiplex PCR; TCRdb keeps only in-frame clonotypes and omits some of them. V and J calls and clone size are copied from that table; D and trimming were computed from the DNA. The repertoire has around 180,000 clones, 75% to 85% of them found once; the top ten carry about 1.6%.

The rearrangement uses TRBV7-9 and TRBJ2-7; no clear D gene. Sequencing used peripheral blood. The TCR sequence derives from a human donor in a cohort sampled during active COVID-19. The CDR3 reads CASSLMAGYRYEQYF. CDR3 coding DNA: TGTGCCAGCAGCTTAATGGCAGGATATCGCTACGAGCAGTACTTC. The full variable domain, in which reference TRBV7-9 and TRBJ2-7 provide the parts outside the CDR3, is DTGVSQNPRHKITKRGQNVTFRCDPISEHNRLYWYRQTLGQGPEFLTYFQNEAQLEKSRLLSDRFSAERPKGSFSTLEIQRTEQGDSAMYLCASSLMAGYRYEQYFGPGTRLTVT.